This T cell receptor (beta chain) was sequenced for a study of OX40 agonist ivuxolimab in advanced cancers. Study-wide results and limits: Specificity for antigen went undetermined in the expanded peripheral T cells.

On this clone itself: Antigen unknown.

TCRdb's copy holds only in-frame clones and misses some; the assay was immunoSEQ multiplex PCR. The table shows approximately 92,000 clones, with roughly 95% occurring only once. This receptor was obtained from an adult with an advanced solid tumor such as melanoma, head and neck, liver or kidney cancer. Sequencing was performed on CD4+ or CD8+ T cells sorted from blood, taken in a trial of the OX40 agonist ivuxolimab.

The CDR3 DNA reads as TGTGCCAGCCAGGGATCAGGTGAAAAACTGTTTTTT. This sequence encodes CASQGSGEKLFF. The chain joins TRBV7-9 to TRBJ1-4; D is possibly TRBD1 (5 bases). The CDR3 runs 12 residues. Germline V gives CDR1 SEHNR, CDR2 FQNEAQ (reference sequence). Trimming pared 8 bases from V and 7 bases from J, leaving 11 bases between.